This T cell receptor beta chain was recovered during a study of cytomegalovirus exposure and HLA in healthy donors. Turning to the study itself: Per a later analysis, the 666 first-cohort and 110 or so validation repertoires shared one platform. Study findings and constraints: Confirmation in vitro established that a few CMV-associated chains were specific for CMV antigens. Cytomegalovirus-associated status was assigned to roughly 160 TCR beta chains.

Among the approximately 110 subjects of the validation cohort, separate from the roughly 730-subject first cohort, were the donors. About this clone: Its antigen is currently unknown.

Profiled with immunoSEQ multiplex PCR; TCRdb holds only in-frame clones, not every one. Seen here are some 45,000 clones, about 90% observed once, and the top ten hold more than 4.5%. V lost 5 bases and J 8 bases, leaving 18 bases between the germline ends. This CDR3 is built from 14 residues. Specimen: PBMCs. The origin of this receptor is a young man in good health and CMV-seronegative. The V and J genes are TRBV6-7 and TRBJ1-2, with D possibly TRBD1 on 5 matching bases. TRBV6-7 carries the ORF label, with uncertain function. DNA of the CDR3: TGTGCCAGCAGTGCCCTGGGGGGTCGGGAGGGCTACACCTTC. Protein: CASSALGGREGYTF.